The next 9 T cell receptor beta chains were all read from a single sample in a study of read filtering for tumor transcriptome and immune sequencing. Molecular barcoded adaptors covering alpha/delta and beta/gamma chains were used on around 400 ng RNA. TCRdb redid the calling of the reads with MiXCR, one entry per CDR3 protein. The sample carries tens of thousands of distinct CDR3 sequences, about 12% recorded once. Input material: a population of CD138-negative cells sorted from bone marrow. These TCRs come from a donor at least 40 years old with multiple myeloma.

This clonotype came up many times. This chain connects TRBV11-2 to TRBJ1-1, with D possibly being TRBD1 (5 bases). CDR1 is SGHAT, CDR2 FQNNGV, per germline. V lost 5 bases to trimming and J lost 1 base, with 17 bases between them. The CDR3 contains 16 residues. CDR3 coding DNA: TGTGCCAGCAGCCAACCGCAGGGCACGGGGAACACTGAAGCTTTCTTT. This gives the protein CASSQPQGTGNTEAFF.

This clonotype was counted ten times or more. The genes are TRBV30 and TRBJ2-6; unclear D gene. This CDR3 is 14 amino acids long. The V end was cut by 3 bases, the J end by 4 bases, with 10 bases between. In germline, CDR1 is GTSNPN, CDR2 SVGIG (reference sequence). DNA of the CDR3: TGTGCCTGGAGGGACGGTTACGGGGCCAACGTCCTGACTTTC. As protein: CAWRDGYGANVLTF.

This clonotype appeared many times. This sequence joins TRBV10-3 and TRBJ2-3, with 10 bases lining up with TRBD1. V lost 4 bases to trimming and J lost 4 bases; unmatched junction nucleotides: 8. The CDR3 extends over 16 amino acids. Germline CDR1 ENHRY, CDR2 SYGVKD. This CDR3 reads CAISGDRTGGSDTQYF. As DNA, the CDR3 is TGTGCCATCAGTGGGGATCGGACAGGGGGTTCAGATACGCAGTATTTT.

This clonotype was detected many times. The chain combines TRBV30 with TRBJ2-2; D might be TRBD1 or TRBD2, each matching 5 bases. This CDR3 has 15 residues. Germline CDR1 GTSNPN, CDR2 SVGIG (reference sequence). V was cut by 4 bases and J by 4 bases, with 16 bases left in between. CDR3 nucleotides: TGTGCCTGGACCCACGAGGGGCCTTCCACCGGGGAGCTGTTTTTT. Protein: CAWTHEGPSTGELFF.

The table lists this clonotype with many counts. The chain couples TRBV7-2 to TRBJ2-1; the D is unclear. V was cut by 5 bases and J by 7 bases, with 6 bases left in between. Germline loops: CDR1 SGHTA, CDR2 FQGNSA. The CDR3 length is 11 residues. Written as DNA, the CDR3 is TGTGCCAGCAGCCCCTCAAATGAGCAGTTCTTC. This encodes CASSPSNEQFF.

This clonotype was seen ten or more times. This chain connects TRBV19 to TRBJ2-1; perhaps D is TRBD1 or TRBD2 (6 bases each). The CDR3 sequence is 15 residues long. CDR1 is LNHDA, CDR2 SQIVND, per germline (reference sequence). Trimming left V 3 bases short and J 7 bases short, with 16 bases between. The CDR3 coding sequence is TGTGCCAGTAGTATGGGGGGCAGTCCAGCTAATGAGCAGTTCTTC. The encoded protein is CASSMGGSPANEQFF.

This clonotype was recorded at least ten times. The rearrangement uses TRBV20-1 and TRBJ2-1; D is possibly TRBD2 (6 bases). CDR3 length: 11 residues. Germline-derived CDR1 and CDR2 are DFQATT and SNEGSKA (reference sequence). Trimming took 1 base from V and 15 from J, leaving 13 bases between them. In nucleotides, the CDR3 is TGCAGTGCTAGAGTGGGGGGTTTGATGTTCTTC. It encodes CSARVGGLMFF.

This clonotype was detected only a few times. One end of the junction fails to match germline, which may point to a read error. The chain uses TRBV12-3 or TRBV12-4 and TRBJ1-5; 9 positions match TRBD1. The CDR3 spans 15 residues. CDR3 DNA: TGTGCCAGCAGTCTAGACAGGGGGAGCAATCAGCCCCGGCATTTT. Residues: CASSLDRGSNQPRHF.

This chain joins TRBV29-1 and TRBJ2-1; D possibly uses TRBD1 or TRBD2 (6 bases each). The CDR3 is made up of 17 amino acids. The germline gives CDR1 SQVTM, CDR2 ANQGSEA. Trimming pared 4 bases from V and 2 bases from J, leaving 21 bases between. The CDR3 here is CSVASSGERGAYNEQFF. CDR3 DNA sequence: TGCAGCGTTGCTAGCTCGGGAGAGAGGGGGGCCTACAATGAGCAGTTCTTC.